This T cell receptor beta chain originates from a study of memory CD4+ T cells and cytomegalovirus serostatus (dated by TCRdb to between 2018 and 2021). The study in broad terms: The 35 or so healthy Belgian adults in the cohort included 9 who were CMV seropositive and 24 who were CMV seronegative. To replicate a published TCR-based CMV serostatus classifier, the researchers sequenced the CD4+ memory TCRbeta repertoires of a Belgian cohort whose cytomegalovirus serostatus was known.

On this clone itself: Which antigen it targets is not known. Per-base quality was not reported, and no clone a single base away is much larger than it.

The germline V gene gives CDR1 as MNHNS and CDR2 as SASEGT. At the junction V is shortened by 1 base and J by 3 bases, with 3 bases in between. The CDR3 contains 12 residues, cysteine and phenylalanine counted. Only the CDR3 part of the read is kept: 36 bases, read in frame from the first base. The full study reports these points: Only CD4+CD45RO+ memory cells were sequenced, in contrast to the original study, which included naive and memory CD4+ and CD8+ populations. On the Belgian cohort, the classifier based on the original framework reached a median bootstrapped AUC of nearly 0.96, with a 95% CI of 0.76-1.00. For CMV serostatus prediction, a median bootstrapped AUC of 0.95 was reached with the original framework, and a median bootstrapped AUC of roughly 0.92 was reached with a US-trained random forest. Among the roughly 160 previously reported CMV-associated TCRbeta sequences, 60 to 70 showed up in the CD4+ memory repertoires, with each one found in between one and five individuals. The results were interpreted as suggesting that the CMV-associated TCR signature is mostly present in the CD4+ memory repertoire.

Genomic DNA was extracted from sorted cells with the Quick-DNA Microprep Kit. Amplification of TCRbeta DNA was done with the immunoSEQ hsTCRbeta kit, following the protocol from the manufacturer. TCRbeta libraries were sequenced on an Illumina MiSeq instrument. The authors processed their data as follows. Following removal of out-of-frame sequences, 2 million to 2.5 million distinct TCRbeta sequences were retained, with an average of roughly 67,000 per individual. Each individual was scored using the number of 164 previously reported CMV-associated TCRbeta sequences that the individual carried and the total number of productive distinct TCRbeta sequences. A beta-binomial model was reimplemented in Python, and scikit-learn random forests with default parameters were trained on data from the US cohort. Classifier performance on the Belgian cohort was reported as the median AUC with percentile confidence intervals calculated over 10,000 bootstrap iterations. TCRdb holds this immuneACCESS table with in-frame rearrangements only. Some clones are missing; in checked studies, unresolved V genes explain under half, and the rest has no known cause. V and J calls and clone size are given by that table; D and trimming were obtained from the DNA. This sample is represented by over 35,000 clones; around 79% of them were singletons. The ten largest clones capture about 0.8% of the sample.

Single viable CD3+CD4+CD8-CD45RO+ cells were sorted as memory CD4+ T cells on a FACSAria II. CMV serostatus was determined with a Roche Elecsys assay detecting serum IgG against CMV pp150, pp28, p38 and p52. After thawing, total CD4+ T cells were enriched by positive selection with CD4 magnetic microbeads. Samples originated from another study that specifically interrogated the CD4+ T cell memory repertoire. Peripheral blood mononuclear cells were isolated and cryopreserved according to standard operating procedures, and serum was kept at -80 degrees C. The staining used CD3-PerCP (BW264/56), CD4-APC (RPA-T4), CD45RO-PE (UCHT1) and CD8-Pacific Orange (3B5) antibodies, and Sytox blue was used to exclude non-viable cells.

This TCR was recovered from an adult in good health and CMV-seronegative. The material sequenced was memory CD4+ T cells from blood. The chain joins TRBV6-1 to TRBJ1-2; no D gene is confidently identified. CDR3 protein: CASSEGDYGYTF. Here is the DNA: TGTGCCAGCAGTGAAGGGGACTATGGCTACACCTTC.